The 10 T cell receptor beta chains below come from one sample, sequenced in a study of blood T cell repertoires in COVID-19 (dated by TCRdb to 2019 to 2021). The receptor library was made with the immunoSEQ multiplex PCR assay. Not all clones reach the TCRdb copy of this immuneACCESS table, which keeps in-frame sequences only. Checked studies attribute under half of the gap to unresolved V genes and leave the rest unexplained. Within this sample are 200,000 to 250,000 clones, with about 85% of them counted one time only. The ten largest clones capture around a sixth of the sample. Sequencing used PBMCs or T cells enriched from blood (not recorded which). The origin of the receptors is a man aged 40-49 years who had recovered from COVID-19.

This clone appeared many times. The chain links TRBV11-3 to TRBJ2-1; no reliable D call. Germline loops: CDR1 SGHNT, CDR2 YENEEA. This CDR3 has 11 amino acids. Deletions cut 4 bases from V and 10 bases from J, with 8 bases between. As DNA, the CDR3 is TGTGCCAGCAGCTCCTTCGGGGAGCAGTTCTTC. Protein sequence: CASSSFGEQFF.

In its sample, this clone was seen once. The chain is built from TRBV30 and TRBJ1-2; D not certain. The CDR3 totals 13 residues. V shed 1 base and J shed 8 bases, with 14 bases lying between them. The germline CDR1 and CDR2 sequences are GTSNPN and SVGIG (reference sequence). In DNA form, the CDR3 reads TGTGCCTGGAGTGGGCGATTAAGAGGCGGCTACACCTTC. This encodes CAWSGRLRGGYTF. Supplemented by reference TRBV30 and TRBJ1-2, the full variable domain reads SQTIHQWPATLVQPVGSPLSLECTVEGTSNPNLYWYRQAAGRGLQLLFYSVGIGQISSEVPQNLSASRPQDRQFILSSKKLLLSDSGFYLCAWSGRLRGGYTFGSGTRLTVV.

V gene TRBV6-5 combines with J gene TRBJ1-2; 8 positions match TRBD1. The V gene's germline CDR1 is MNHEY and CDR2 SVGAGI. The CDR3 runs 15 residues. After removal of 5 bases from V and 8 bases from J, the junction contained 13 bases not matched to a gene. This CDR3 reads CASSRGQGGGKGYTF. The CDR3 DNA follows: TGTGCCAGCAGTAGAGGACAGGGCGGAGGGAAGGGCTACACCTTC.

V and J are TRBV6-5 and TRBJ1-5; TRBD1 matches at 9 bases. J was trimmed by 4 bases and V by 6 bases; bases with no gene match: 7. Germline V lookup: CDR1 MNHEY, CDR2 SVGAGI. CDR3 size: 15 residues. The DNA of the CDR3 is TGTGCCAGCAGAGACACAGGGGGCTCAAATCAGCCCCAGCATTTT. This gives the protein CASRDTGGSNQPQHF.

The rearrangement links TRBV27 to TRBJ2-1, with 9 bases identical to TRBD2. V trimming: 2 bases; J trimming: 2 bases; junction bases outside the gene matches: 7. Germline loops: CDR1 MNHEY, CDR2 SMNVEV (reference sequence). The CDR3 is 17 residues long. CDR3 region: CASSLKGGGRAYNEQFF. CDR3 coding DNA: TGTGCCAGCAGTTTAAAGGGAGGCGGGAGGGCCTACAATGAGCAGTTCTTC.

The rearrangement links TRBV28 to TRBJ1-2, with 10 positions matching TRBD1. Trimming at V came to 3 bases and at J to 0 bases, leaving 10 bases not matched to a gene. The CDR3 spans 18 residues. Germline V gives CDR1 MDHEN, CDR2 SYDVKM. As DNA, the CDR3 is TGTGCCAGCAGTTTTATCGGGACAGGGGTCGACACTAACTATGGCTACACCTTC. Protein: CASSFIGTGVDTNYGYTF.

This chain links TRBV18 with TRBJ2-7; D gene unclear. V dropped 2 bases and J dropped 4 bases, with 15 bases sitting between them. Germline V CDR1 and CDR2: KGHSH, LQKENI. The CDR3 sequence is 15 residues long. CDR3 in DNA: TGTGCCAGCTCACCAGATAGGCGGCTATTATACGAGCAGTACTTC. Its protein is CASSPDRRLLYEQYF. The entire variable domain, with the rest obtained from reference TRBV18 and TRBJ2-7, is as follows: NAGVMQNPRHLVRRRGQEARLRCSPMKGHSHVYWYRQLPEEGLKFMVYLQKENIIDESGMPKERFSAEFPKEGPSILRIQQVVRGDSAAYFCASSPDRRLLYEQYFGPGTRLTVT.

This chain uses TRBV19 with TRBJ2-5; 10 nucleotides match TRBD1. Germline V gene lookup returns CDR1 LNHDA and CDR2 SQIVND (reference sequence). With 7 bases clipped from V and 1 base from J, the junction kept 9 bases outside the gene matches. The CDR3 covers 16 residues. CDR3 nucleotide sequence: TGTGCCAGTACCCGGACAGGGGGAAGCATCCAAGAGACCCAGTACTTC. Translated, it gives CASTRTGGSIQETQYF.

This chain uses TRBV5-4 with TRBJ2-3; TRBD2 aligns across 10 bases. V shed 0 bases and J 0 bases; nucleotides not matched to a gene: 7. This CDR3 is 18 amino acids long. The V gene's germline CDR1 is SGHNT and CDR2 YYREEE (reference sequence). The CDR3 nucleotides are TGTGCCAGCAGCTTGGGCCTAGCGGGGGTTTCTAGCACAGATACGCAGTATTTT. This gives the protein CASSLGLAGVSSTDTQYF.

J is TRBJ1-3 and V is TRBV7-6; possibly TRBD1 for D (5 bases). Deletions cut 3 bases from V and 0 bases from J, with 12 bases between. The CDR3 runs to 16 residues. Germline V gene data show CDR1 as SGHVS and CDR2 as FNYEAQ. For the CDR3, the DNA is TGTGCCAGCAGCTTGACAGCCCCGAGCTCTGGAAACACCATATATTTT. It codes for CASSLTAPSSGNTIYF.